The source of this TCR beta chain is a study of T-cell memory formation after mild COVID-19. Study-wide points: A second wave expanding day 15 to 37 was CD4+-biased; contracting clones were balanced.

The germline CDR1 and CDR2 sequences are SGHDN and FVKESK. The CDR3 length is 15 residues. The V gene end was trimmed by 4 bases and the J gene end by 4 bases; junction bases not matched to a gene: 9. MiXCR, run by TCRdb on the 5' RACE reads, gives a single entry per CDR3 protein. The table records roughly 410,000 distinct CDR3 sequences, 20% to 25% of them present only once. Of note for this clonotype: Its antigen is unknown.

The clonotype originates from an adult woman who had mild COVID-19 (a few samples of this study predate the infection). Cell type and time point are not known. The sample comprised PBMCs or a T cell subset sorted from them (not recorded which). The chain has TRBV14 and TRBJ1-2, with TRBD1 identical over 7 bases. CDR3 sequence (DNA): TGTGCCAGCAGCCTCTTAGGGGGCAGTGCCTATGGCTACACCTTC. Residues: CASSLLGGSAYGYTF.